These 26 T cell receptor beta chains were all obtained from the same sample, sequenced in a study of blood T cell repertoires in COVID-19. The method was immunoSEQ multiplex PCR; TCRdb's version includes in-frame clones alone and lacks a portion of them. The table shows under 150,000 clones, with around 83% occurring only once. The sequencing sample was made of peripheral blood. These receptor sequences come from a man aged 40-55 years with acute or convalescent COVID-19.

V gene TRBV18 combines with J gene TRBJ2-1, with 14 bases lining up with TRBD2. The V gene end was trimmed by 3 bases and the J gene end by 7 bases; junction bases not matched to a gene: 5. This CDR3 region has 16 residues. From germline, CDR1 is KGHSH and CDR2 LQKENI. The CDR3 here is CASSPRLAGGWNEQFF. CDR3 nucleotides: TGTGCCAGCTCACCCCGACTAGCGGGGGGGTGGAATGAGCAGTTCTTC.

The chain uses TRBV27 and TRBJ1-1; weak D call: TRBD1 (5 bases). Germline loops: CDR1 MNHEY, CDR2 SMNVEV (reference sequence). This CDR3 has 13 residues. Trimming removed 9 bases at V and 2 bases at J, with 13 bases between. The CDR3 nucleotides are TGTGCCAGTTCGGGGGATAGTAACACTGAAGCTTTCTTT. Translation: CASSGDSNTEAFF.

The chain carries TRBV18 and TRBJ2-5; TRBD1 agrees at 10 bases. Germline trimming cut 0 bases from V and 5 bases from J; bases unmatched to any gene: 9. This CDR3 is built from 17 residues. Germline V CDR1 and CDR2: KGHSH, LQKENI. The DNA for the CDR3 is TGTGCCAGCTCACCACCTGGGACAGGGGCCAGCCGGGAGACCCAGTACTTC. Translated, it gives CASSPPGTGASRETQYF.

CDR3 nucleotides: TGTGCCAGCAGCGGTTCGGGACAGGGGGCCGAGCAGTACTTC. The encoded protein is CASSGSGQGAEQYF. The J gene is TRBJ2-7, the V gene TRBV11-1; 12 bases are a match to TRBD1. Germline values: CDR1 SGHAT, CDR2 FQDESV (reference sequence). The trim removed 5 bases at V and 6 bases at J, leaving 5 bases unmatched. CDR3 length: 14 residues.

The rearrangement joins TRBV10-3 to TRBJ2-7; TRBD1 matches at 9 bases. The length of the CDR3 is 15 residues. V shed 0 bases, J shed 2 bases, and the junction held 2 bases outside the gene matches. Germline assignment: CDR1 ENHRY and CDR2 SYGVKD. DNA for the CDR3: TGTGCCATCAGTGAGTCGACAGGGGGACCCTACGAGCAGTACTTC. It is translated as CAISESTGGPYEQYF.

This clone has only one observation. The rearrangement uses TRBV21-1 and TRBJ1-4; the table names TRBD1, a call not compared with the DNA. TRBV21-1 is a pseudogene segment. This CDR3 region has 17 residues. This CDR3 is CASSKNFSGTGCEKLFF. The CDR3 DNA reads as TGTGCCAGCAGCAAGAATTTTTCGGGGACAGGGTGTGAAAAACTGTTTTTT.

The J gene is TRBJ2-7, the V gene TRBV28; tentatively, D is TRBD1 (6 bases). The CDR3 extends over 15 amino acids. Per germline, CDR1 MDHEN and CDR2 SYDVKM. V was trimmed by 2 bases and J by 2 bases, leaving 13 bases between them. CDR3 sequence (DNA): TGTGCCAGCAGTTTACAGGGGCCCCTGGCCTACGAGCAGTACTTC. It is translated as CASSLQGPLAYEQYF.

The chain combines TRBV19 with TRBJ2-4; 8 nucleotides align to TRBD1. Germline CDR1 reads LNHDA; CDR2 reads SQIVND (reference sequence). CDR3 length: 17 amino acids. Unmatched junction bases numbered 7, after V lost 3 bases and J lost 0 bases. DNA of the CDR3: TGTGCCAGTAGTATCGCAGGGACAGGCTTAGCCAAAAACATTCAGTACTTC. Translating it yields CASSIAGTGLAKNIQYF.

The genes are TRBV29-1 and TRBJ2-7; no firm D call. Trimming shortened V by 4 bases and J by 3 bases, and 7 bases separated the two germline ends. Germline V lookup: CDR1 SQVTM, CDR2 ANQGSEA. The CDR3 runs to 11 residues. CDR3: CSVGSGYEQYF. CDR3 in DNA: TGCAGCGTTGGATCGGGCTACGAGCAGTACTTC.

The rearrangement uses TRBV25-1 and TRBJ1-1; TRBD1 matches 10 bases. V shed 6 bases and J 3 bases; nucleotides not matched to a gene: 4. CDR1 MGHDK and CDR2 SYGVNS come from the germline V gene. This CDR3 region has 14 residues. The CDR3 sequence is CASRSTGGHTEAFF. The CDR3 coding sequence is TGTGCCAGCAGGTCGACAGGGGGCCACACTGAAGCTTTCTTT. Together with reference TRBV25-1 and TRBJ1-1, the CDR3 gives the full variable domain: EADIYQTPRYLVIGTGKKITLECSQTMGHDKMYWYQQDPGMELHLIHYSYGVNSTEKGDLSSESTVSRIRTEHFPLTLESARPSHTSQYLCASRSTGGHTEAFFGQGTRLTVV.

The chain uses TRBV27 and TRBJ2-7, with TRBD1 identical over 9 bases. Trimming cost V 3 bases and J 4 bases; bases outside gene matches: 4. Germline CDR1 reads MNHEY; CDR2 reads SMNVEV (reference sequence). The CDR3 is 14 amino acids. The CDR3 DNA is TGTGCCAGCAGTTTTGGACAGGGGTTTTACGAGCAGTACTTC. Protein sequence: CASSFGQGFYEQYF.

The chain couples TRBV9 to TRBJ2-2, with D perhaps TRBD1 (5 bases). Germline V lookup: CDR1 SGDLS, CDR2 YYNGEE. Between the trimmed V and J ends, which lost 2 bases and 1 base, there was a span of 9 bases. The CDR3 covers 15 residues. The CDR3 region has the DNA TGTGCCAGCAGCGTTTGGCAGGGGAACACCGGGGAGCTGTTTTTT. Its protein is CASSVWQGNTGELFF.

The chain employs TRBV6-5 and TRBJ2-5, with 11 bases that match TRBD2. J was trimmed by 2 bases and V by 2 bases; bases with no gene match: 1. CDR3 length: 15 residues. Germline V gene data show CDR1 as MNHEY and CDR2 as SVGAGI. The CDR3 region is CASSYGTSGQETQYF. Here the CDR3 DNA reads TGTGCCAGCAGTTACGGGACTAGCGGACAAGAGACCCAGTACTTC.

The chain recombines TRBV29-1 with TRBJ2-1, with D perhaps matching TRBD1 (5 bases). This CDR3 is built from 11 residues. In germline, CDR1 is SQVTM, CDR2 ANQGSEA. The V and J ends lost 7 bases and 4 bases respectively, with 8 bases between them. Here the CDR3 reads CSGRQYNEQFF. The CDR3 DNA reads TGCAGCGGGAGACAGTACAATGAGCAGTTCTTC.

This chain joins TRBV9 and TRBJ2-1, with D possibly TRBD1 on 6 matching bases. The germline CDR1 and CDR2 sequences are SGDLS and YYNGEE. The CDR3 totals 13 residues. V was trimmed by 3 bases and J by 7 bases, leaving 11 bases between them. CDR3 region: CASSDAGENEQFF. In DNA form, the CDR3 reads TGTGCCAGCAGCGATGCAGGGGAGAATGAGCAGTTCTTC.

On this clone: Other nucleotide sequences in the sample specify the same CDR3. The V call is TRBV4-1, the J call TRBJ2-7; 8 nucleotides agree with TRBD1. The ends lost 4 bases at V and 2 bases at J; junction bases unmatched: 4. Germline CDR1 reads MGHRA; CDR2 reads YSYEKL. This CDR3 spans 14 amino acids. CDR3 amino acids: CASSLGQGPYEQYF. Written as DNA, the CDR3 is TGCGCCAGCAGCCTCGGACAGGGACCCTACGAGCAGTACTTC.

This chain joins TRBV5-4 and TRBJ2-6, with D maybe TRBD2 (6 bases). CDR3 size: 19 residues. CDR1 and CDR2 from the germline V gene are SGHNT and YYREEE (reference sequence). Trimming took 3 bases from V and 0 from J, leaving 19 bases between them. As DNA, the CDR3 is TGTGCCAGCAGCTCATCCTCGGGACTGTTCAGCTCTGGGGCCAACGTCCTGACTTTC. This translates into CASSSSSGLFSSGANVLTF.

The genes are TRBV29-1 and TRBJ2-7; 8 nucleotides match TRBD2. The CDR3 sequence is 14 residues long. Germline-derived CDR1 and CDR2 are SQVTM and ANQGSEA. Trimming removed 1 base from V and 4 bases from J; junction bases left unmatched: 6. The DNA of the CDR3 is TGCAGCGTTGAAGGCCGGGGGGGCGAGTACGAGCAGTACTTC. Translated: CSVEGRGGEYEQYF.

V gene TRBV4-1 combines with J gene TRBJ2-7; D gene uncertain. There are 15 residues in the CDR3. Trimming took 1 base from V and 2 from J, leaving 12 bases between them. Germline assignment: CDR1 MGHRA and CDR2 YSYEKL. This chain's CDR3 is CASSQVLTTTYEQYF. The CDR3 nucleotides read TGCGCCAGCAGCCAAGTCCTAACAACTACCTACGAGCAGTACTTC.

CDR3 loop: CASSYSISGGEQYF. CDR3 sequence (DNA): TGTGCCAGCAGTTACTCAATTAGCGGGGGCGAGCAGTACTTC. The gene calls are TRBV6-2 or TRBV6-3 and TRBJ2-7; the match to TRBD2 covers 9 bases. After removal of 0 bases from V and 6 bases from J, the junction contained 3 bases not matched to a gene. The CDR3 totals 14 residues. Germline-derived CDR1 and CDR2 are MNHEY and SVGEGT.

The rearrangement links TRBV14 to TRBJ1-2; D perhaps matches TRBD1 (6 bases). The V end lost 5 bases, the J end lost 4 bases, and 20 bases lay between the germline ends. The CDR3 runs 16 residues. The V gene's germline CDR1 is SGHDN and CDR2 FVKESK. The CDR3, as DNA: TGTGCCAGCAGCGTTGCCGCAGGGGCGGGAGGCTATGGCTACACCTTC. Translation gives CASSVAAGAGGYGYTF.

The chain recombines TRBV15 with TRBJ2-3, with TRBD2 matching over 10 bases. Per germline, CDR1 LNHNV and CDR2 YYDKDF (reference sequence). The CDR3 contains 16 residues. V trimming: 6 bases; J trimming: 5 bases; junction bases outside the gene matches: 11. The CDR3 reads CATRLKSGGAIDTQYF. In DNA form, the CDR3 reads TGTGCCACCAGGCTCAAAAGCGGGGGGGCCATAGATACGCAGTATTTT.

This clone was detected once. CDR3 sequence: CASSPNVGDTEAFF. The CDR3 DNA sequence: TGTGCCAGCAGCCCTAATGTGGGAGACACTGAAGCTTTCTTT. V usage is TRBV7-9 and J usage is TRBJ1-1; D is unresolved. Trimming took 5 bases from V and 3 from J, leaving 13 bases between them. The length of the CDR3 is 14 residues. Germline V lookup: CDR1 SEHNR, CDR2 FQNEAQ (reference sequence).

The CDR3 sequence: CASSLWTSGKNEQYF. CDR3 nucleotides: TGTGCCAGCAGCTTGTGGACTAGCGGGAAGAACGAGCAGTACTTC. The J gene is TRBJ2-7, the V gene TRBV5-6; 12 bases are a match to TRBD2. Losses at the gene ends were 1 base for V and 5 bases for J; bases not matched to a gene: 4. Germline V lookup: CDR1 SGHDT, CDR2 YYEEEE. The CDR3 runs to 15 residues.

The rearrangement links TRBV6-1 to TRBJ1-5, with D uncertain. V was trimmed by 0 bases and J by 5 bases, leaving 8 bases between them. CDR1 is MNHNS, CDR2 SASEGT, per germline. CDR3 length: 14 amino acids. The DNA of the CDR3 is TGTGCCAGCAGTGAAGCAGGCAGGTATCAGCCCCAGCATTTT. Amino acids: CASSEAGRYQPQHF.

The chain combines TRBV4-2 with TRBJ2-3; 11 nucleotides line up with TRBD2. CDR3 length equals 15 residues. The J segment lost 6 bases and the V segment lost 4 bases, leaving 6 bases of the junction unmatched. From germline, CDR1 is LGHNA and CDR2 YNFKEQ. The CDR3 region has the DNA TGTGCCAGCAGCCTTAGCGGGGGGGCCGGGGATACGCAGTATTTT. It translates to CASSLSGGAGDTQYF.